This TCR beta chain was found in a study of blood T cells in healthy people across ages. Study background: Template switching caught about one barcoded beta molecule for each two T cells. Findings of the study overall: Age brought a roughly linear fall in TCR beta diversity measured per million T cells. The study could not conclusively compare naive and antigen-experienced cells, given its unsorted PBMCs. The study found more naive CD4+ cells and higher diversity in long-lived than aged donors.

PCR was performed a second time for 7 to 11 cycles using a sample-barcoded 5' primer and a J-beta primer mix. TCRdb reanalysed the 5' RACE reads using MiXCR and keeps one entry per CDR3 protein. Of about a million distinct CDR3 sequences detected, around 48% appear once; the ten largest clones hold around an eighth. To note about this clonotype: The antigen is unknown.

In germline, CDR1 is MDHEN, CDR2 SYDVKM. This CDR3 is 14 amino acids long. V lost 2 bases, J lost 5 bases, and 9 bases lay in between. The specimen sequenced was blood. The sequence was collected from a young man in good health. The rearrangement uses TRBV28 and TRBJ1-4; D call uncertain. The CDR3, as DNA: TGTGCCAGCAGTTTACCGCGACGGAATGAAAAACTGTTTTTT. Protein sequence: CASSLPRRNEKLFF. Supplemented by reference TRBV28 and TRBJ1-4, the full variable domain reads DVKVTQSSRYLVKRTGEKVFLECVQDMDHENMFWYRQDPGLGLRLIYFSYDVKMKEKGDIPEGYSVSREKKERFSLILESASTNQTSMYLCASSLPRRNEKLFFGSGTQLSVL.